This section outlines one T cell receptor beta chain sequence together with its context. The sample comes from a study of T-cell reconstitution after alpha-beta-depleted transplantation in children. The length of the CDR3 is 16 residues. Germline CDR1 and CDR2: SGHVS and FQNEAQ. With 5 bases removed from V and 2 bases from J, the gap between germline ends came to 16 bases. Preparation of the TCRbeta library used unique molecular identifiers. TCRdb reprocessed the PCR reads via MiXCR and lists one record per CDR3 protein. Of hundreds of thousands of distinct CDR3 sequences in the sample, roughly 15% were seen once.

The chain combines TRBV7-8 with TRBJ2-1; tentative D call: TRBD2 (5 bases). The material sequenced was PBMCs, mostly from graft donor cells, taken 360 days after TCRalphabeta/CD19-depleted stem cell transplant. The TCR sequence derives from a boy under three years old who had a stem cell transplant for Wiskott-Aldrich syndrome, so the T cells may come from the graft donor. CDR3 protein: CASSPRALHPYNEQFF. The CDR3 DNA follows: TGTGCCAGCAGCCCGAGGGCTCTTCATCCCTACAATGAGCAGTTCTTC.